The sequence of this TCR beta chain was determined in a study of T cells in Graves' hyperthyroidism and ophthalmopathy. Study findings and constraints: Classification by a 13 V-J model distinguished ophthalmopathy from stable hyperthyroidism.

At least ten counts were recorded for this clonotype. As yet, its antigen is unknown. Pregnant or lactating patients were excluded, as were those with uncontrolled infection or other autoimmune disease. On the basis of clinical symptoms, serum thyroxine and TRAb, thyroid ultrasound and orbital computed tomography, diagnoses were made. Isolation of PBMCs was performed on approximately 10 ml fresh peripheral blood. Using RNA transcripts as the source, TCR beta CDR3 regions were amplified. HTBI primers were the set used in a first-round RT-PCR of the TCR CDR3. TCRdb re-called the multiplex PCR reads through MiXCR, storing one row per CDR3 protein. The sample consists of 300,000 to 500,000 distinct CDR3 sequences, around 14% of them appearing once. The germline V gene has CDR1 LGHDT and CDR2 YNNKEL (reference sequence). V dropped 6 bases and J dropped 5; count of bases not matched to a gene: 4. This CDR3 region has 13 residues.

The rearrangement links TRBV3-1 to TRBJ2-7; 10 nucleotides align to TRBD2. The sequence was collected from a woman in her twenties or thirties with Graves' hyperthyroidism. Sequenced sample: blood. The CDR3 DNA is TGTGCCAGCAGGCTAGCGGGAGTCAACGAGCAGTACTTC. This translates into CASRLAGVNEQYF.